This T cell receptor (beta chain) was sequenced during a study of T cell responses to AZD1222 COVID-19 vaccine. The assay was immunoSEQ multiplex PCR, and TCRdb's table has in-frame clones only and misses some. The sample carries roughly 120,000 clones, around 81% recorded once. The sequenced sample was peripheral blood, obtained on day 0 of AZD1222 vaccination. The TCR was taken from an adult in good health.

CDR3 protein: CAWRATYYTEAFF. The DNA for the CDR3 is TGTGCCTGGAGGGCGACATACTACACTGAAGCTTTCTTT. The chain recombines TRBV30 with TRBJ1-1, with D unresolved. V lost 3 bases and J lost 3, with 11 bases in between. CDR1 is GTSNPN, CDR2 SVGIG, per germline (reference sequence). The CDR3 runs 13 residues.